This T cell receptor (beta chain) derives from a study of cytomegalovirus exposure and HLA in healthy donors. Study observations and caveats: Cytomegalovirus association was listed for about 170 TCR beta chains.

This clone came up once. Its matching antigen is unknown. Profiling relied on immunoSEQ multiplex PCR, and the TCRdb table lists in-frame clones only, not all of them. The sample includes about 140,000 clones, 94% of them seen just once. This CDR3 has 16 residues. The V and J ends lost 1 base and 0 bases respectively, with 13 bases between them. In germline, CDR1 is SGHTA, CDR2 FQGNSA. The donors were members of the validation cohort, which comprised 120 subjects and was separate from the first cohort of roughly 700 subjects. The sequencing sample was made of PBMCs. The V and J genes are TRBV7-2 and TRBJ2-7; a weak D match, TRBD2 (5 bases). This sequence originates from a man aged 18 to 35 in good health and CMV-seropositive. CDR3 nucleotide sequence: TGTGCCAGCAGCTTAGGGAGTAGTGGGAGCTCCTACGAGCAGTACTTC. Translation: CASSLGSSGSSYEQYF.